This TCR beta chain comes out of a study of blood T cell repertoires in COVID-19. Across the study: Material from acute and convalescent COVID-19 was sourced from the United States, Italy and Spain. Nucleic acid was either cDNA or gDNA, and it came from T cells, B-cell-depleted T cells, or PBMCs.

The germline V gene encodes CDR1 SGHRS and CDR2 YFSETQ. The CDR3 extends over 15 amino acids. V was pared by 1 base and J by 2 bases, with 5 bases of the junction left unmatched. Measured with immunoSEQ multiplex PCR; TCRdb has only the in-frame clones, and not every one. Of over 120,000 clones listed, about 76% are singletons. Sequencing was done on a sample of peripheral blood. This TCR derives from a human donor in a cohort sampled during active COVID-19. The rearrangement joins TRBV5-1 to TRBJ1-2; TRBD1 matches 7 bases. As DNA, the CDR3 is TGCGCCAGCAGCTTGAGTCCGGGACAGAACTATGGCTACACCTTC. It yields the protein CASSLSPGQNYGYTF.